This record looks at one T cell receptor beta chain sequence and its context. This sample was included in a study of blood T cell repertoires in COVID-19. Clones were sequenced by immunoSEQ multiplex PCR, and TCRdb holds only the in-frame ones, with some missing. Of 150,000 or so clones detected, roughly 82% appear once; the ten largest clones hold around 15%. The germline V gene has CDR1 MGHRA and CDR2 YSYEKL. The CDR3 contains 14 residues. Trimming removed 0 bases from V and 2 bases from J, with 6 bases in between. This sequence originates from a human donor with acute or convalescent COVID-19. The donor label of this sample is uncertain. Sequenced: peripheral blood. The genes are TRBV4-1 and TRBJ2-3; D may be TRBD2 (5 bases). The chain's CDR3 is CASSQEADTDTQYF. As DNA, the CDR3 is TGCGCCAGCAGCCAAGAAGCGGACACAGATACGCAGTATTTT.